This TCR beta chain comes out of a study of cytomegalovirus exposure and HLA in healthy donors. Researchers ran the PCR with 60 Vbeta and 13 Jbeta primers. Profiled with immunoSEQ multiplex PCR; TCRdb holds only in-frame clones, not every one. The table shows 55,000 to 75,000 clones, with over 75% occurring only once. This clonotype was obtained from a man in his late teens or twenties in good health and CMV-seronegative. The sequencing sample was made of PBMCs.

This CDR3 reads CASSENGDQTQYF. DNA for the CDR3: TGTGCCAGCAGCGAGAATGGAGATCAGACCCAGTACTTC. V is TRBV7-3 and J is TRBJ2-5; D gene ambiguous. The CDR3 has 13 residues. V dropped 5 bases and J dropped 6 bases, with 13 bases sitting between them. In germline, CDR1 is SGHTA, CDR2 FQGTGA. Drawing the rest from reference TRBV7-3 and TRBJ2-5, the complete variable domain is GAGVSQTPSNKVTEKGKYVELRCDPISGHTALYWYRQSLGQGPEFLIYFQGTGAADDSGLPNDRFFAVRPEGSVSTLKIQRTERGDSAVYLCASSENGDQTQYFGPGTRLLVL.